This TCR beta chain was identified in a study of T cell responses to AZD1222 COVID-19 vaccine. The study's findings and limits: Only 5 or 6 individuals given AZD1222 were seropositive at baseline. Vaccine-associated CD4 TCRs spanned spike, dominant at 160-218 and 743-854.

Concerning this clone itself: Its antigen is undetermined.

The CDR3 is 12 amino acids. Germline V gene lookup returns CDR1 SNHLY and CDR2 FYNNEI. Trimming shortened V by 7 bases and J by 4 bases, and 10 bases separated the two germline ends. The repertoire was sequenced with immunoSEQ multiplex PCR; TCRdb's copy has only in-frame clones and lacks some. The top ten hold about 10% of the sample, which has about 100,000 clones, more than 75% seen once. The genes are TRBV2 and TRBJ1-2; tentative D call: TRBD1 (6 bases). The receptor was derived from an adult who received the AZD1222 COVID-19 vaccine. The specimen comprised peripheral blood, sampled 28 days after the second AZD1222 dose. The CDR3 loop is CASNRVTYGYTF. The CDR3 bases are TGTGCCAGCAACAGGGTGACCTATGGCTACACCTTC.